The 23 T cell receptor beta chains reported below all come from one sample, sequenced in a study of monozygotic twins with inflammatory bowel disease. TCRdb reprocessed the 5' RACE reads and stores each CDR3 protein as one record, lacking DNA. Listed are some 170,000 distinct CDR3 sequences; over 2.5% falls within the top ten. Sequencing used blood. The receptors here all came from a human donor with ulcerative colitis or Crohn's disease, or a healthy co-twin of an affected twin (not recorded which).

The chain is built from TRBV7-9 and TRBJ2-5; TCRdb indicates TRBD1, and absent DNA this call remains unverified. Germline V gene data show CDR1 as SEHNR and CDR2 as FQNEAQ (reference sequence). The CDR3 covers 16 residues. CDR3: CASSQMDRVLQETQYF.

The genes are TRBV6-1 and TRBJ2-2; the TRBD1 assignment by TCRdb is unverifiable without DNA. The CDR3 has 17 amino acids. Germline loops: CDR1 MNHNS, CDR2 SASEGT. CDR3 sequence: CASSPTGDRGNTGELFF.

V usage is TRBV5-1 and J usage is TRBJ2-1. Per the germline V gene, CDR1 is SGHRS and CDR2 is YFSETQ. This CDR3 comprises 14 residues. CDR3 in amino acids: CASSLAAHYNEQFF.

CDR3 region: CASSLDERLFMNTEAFF. This sequence joins TRBV7-8 and TRBJ1-1. The CDR3 covers 17 residues. Germline V gene sequence: CDR1 SGHVS, CDR2 FQNEAQ.

V is TRBV6-4 and J is TRBJ2-1; the TRBD2 assignment by TCRdb is unverifiable without DNA. The germline V gene encodes CDR1 MRHNA and CDR2 SNTAGT. The CDR3 has 13 residues. This CDR3 is CATSSSSGNEQFF.

The rearrangement joins TRBV29-1 to TRBJ2-1; TCRdb proposes TRBD1, but this gene call is untestable without DNA. The CDR3 loop spans 15 amino acids. The germline CDR1 and CDR2 sequences are SQVTM and ANQGSEA. CDR3 region: CSVDPGTGIYNEQFF.

V gene TRBV5-1 combines with J gene TRBJ2-2; TCRdb calls TRBD1, which cannot be checked without DNA. This CDR3 has 16 residues. Germline-derived CDR1 and CDR2 are SGHRS and YFSETQ. The CDR3 loop reads CASSPDSPSNTGELFF.

The chain combines TRBV7-2 with TRBJ2-2; the D call from TCRdb, TRBD1, cannot be confirmed without DNA. From germline, CDR1 is SGHTA and CDR2 FQGNSA. This CDR3 comprises 16 residues. Here the CDR3 reads CASSTGLQGFSGELFF.

The chain couples TRBV11-2 to TRBJ2-1. Per germline, CDR1 SGHAT and CDR2 FQNNGV. This CDR3 has 16 residues. CDR3 sequence: CASSLRGGSSYNEQFF.

The chain couples TRBV20-1 to TRBJ2-3; TCRdb calls TRBD1, which cannot be checked without DNA. The CDR3 runs to 18 residues. Germline V lookup: CDR1 DFQATT, CDR2 SNEGSKA (reference sequence). The CDR3 here is CSARELLGDRPWTDTQYF.

The chain uses TRBV5-1 and TRBJ1-1. The germline CDR1 and CDR2 sequences are SGHRS and YFSETQ. The CDR3 covers 13 residues. The CDR3 reads CASSLAVGTEAFF.

This chain joins TRBV20-1 and TRBJ2-1; TCRdb reports TRBD1, a call that lacks DNA to check it against. CDR3 length equals 12 residues. In germline, CDR1 is DFQATT, CDR2 SNEGSKA (reference sequence). The CDR3 reads CTRRTGRSEQFF.

This chain uses TRBV19 with TRBJ1-5. The CDR3 contains 13 residues. CDR1 is LNHDA and CDR2 is SQIVND in the germline V gene (reference sequence). The CDR3 here is CASSTEPNQPQHF.

V is TRBV11-2 and J is TRBJ2-2. Germline V gene lookup returns CDR1 SGHAT and CDR2 FQNNGV. The length of the CDR3 is 16 residues. CDR3 loop: CASSLTKPPNTGELFF.

This sequence joins TRBV5-1 and TRBJ1-5; TCRdb lists TRBD1, though no DNA is available to test this call. This CDR3 comprises 17 residues. The germline gives CDR1 SGHRS, CDR2 YFSETQ. The chain's CDR3 is CASSLAPGTGSDQPQHF. Filled out from reference TRBV5-1 and TRBJ1-5, the complete variable domain reads KAGVTQTPRYLIKTRGQQVTLSCSPISGHRSVSWYQQTPGQGLQFLFEYFSETQRNKGNFPGRFSGRQFSNSRSEMNVSTLELGDSALYLCASSLAPGTGSDQPQHFGDGTRLSIL.

The genes are TRBV9 and TRBJ2-1; the D gene TCRdb calls, TRBD1, cannot be checked with no DNA. Germline CDR1 and CDR2: SGDLS and YYNGEE. There are 15 residues in the CDR3. CDR3 in amino acids: CASSATGGARNEQFF.

The chain uses TRBV29-1 and TRBJ2-1; the TCRdb call, TRBD2, lacks DNA for checking. The germline V gene encodes CDR1 SQVTM and CDR2 ANQGSEA. The CDR3 extends over 15 amino acids. The chain's CDR3 is CSVITRDRIYNEQFF.

V gene TRBV29-1 combines with J gene TRBJ1-4. CDR1 and CDR2 from the germline V gene are SQVTM and ANQGSEA. The CDR3 sequence is 13 residues long. CDR3 loop: CSARGGKNEKLFF.

The V call is TRBV5-1, the J call TRBJ2-2; TCRdb outputs TRBD2, but without DNA this stays unchecked. Germline V gene data show CDR1 as SGHRS and CDR2 as YFSETQ. The CDR3 has 15 residues. CDR3 region: CASSPLAANTGELFF. Combining the CDR3 with reference TRBV5-1 and TRBJ2-2 gives the whole variable domain KAGVTQTPRYLIKTRGQQVTLSCSPISGHRSVSWYQQTPGQGLQFLFEYFSETQRNKGNFPGRFSGRQFSNSRSEMNVSTLELGDSALYLCASSPLAANTGELFFGEGSRLTVL.

The rearrangement links TRBV20-1 to TRBJ1-1. CDR3 length: 15 amino acids. Germline CDR1 reads DFQATT; CDR2 reads SNEGSKA (reference sequence). CDR3 sequence reads: CSARDPRKSYTEAFF.

This chain connects TRBV29-1 to TRBJ2-7; no DNA is available, so the TRBD2 call from TCRdb remains unchecked. The CDR3 totals 15 residues. CDR1 and CDR2 from the germline V gene are SQVTM and ANQGSEA. CDR3: CSVVDRLAGVYEQYF.

CDR3 protein: CSVGPTGEDNVLTF. This chain uses TRBV29-1 with TRBJ2-6; TCRdb's D call, TRBD1, is unchecked because there is no DNA. Germline CDR1 is SQVTM and CDR2 is ANQGSEA. The CDR3 totals 14 residues.

The CDR3 sequence: CASSLGGEETQYF. The chain couples TRBV28 to TRBJ2-5. The CDR3 is 13 amino acids. CDR1 and CDR2 (germline): MDHEN, SYDVKM.